The 7 T cell receptor beta chains listed next were all sequenced from one sample in a study of T cell changes during pregnancy in multiple sclerosis. The assay was immunoSEQ multiplex PCR, and TCRdb's table has in-frame clones only and misses some. The table lists about 36,000 clones, almost 95% of them singletons. This sample comprised CD4+ T cells from peripheral blood mononuclear cells, obtained in the third trimester of pregnancy. The receptors were sampled from a female donor in good health, enrolled as a control in a pregnancy study.

This clone was picked up one time. The V gene is TRBV7-2, the J gene TRBJ1-6, with D tentatively TRBD1 (5 bases). Germline V CDR1 and CDR2: SGHTA, FQGNSA. Trimming cost V 1 base and J 7 bases, with 8 bases left between them. CDR3 length equals 14 residues. CDR3 DNA: TGTGCCAGCAGCTTAGATCGGGGGAATTCACCCCTCCACTTT. Translating it yields CASSLDRGNSPLHF.

V gene TRBV28 combines with J gene TRBJ2-7; 10 bases fit TRBD2. V dropped 4 bases and J dropped 2; count of bases not matched to a gene: 5. Germline assignment: CDR1 MDHEN and CDR2 SYDVKM. CDR3 size: 15 residues. DNA of the CDR3: TGTGCCAGCAGTTCGCCTAGCGGGGGCACCTACGAGCAGTACTTC. Amino acids: CASSSPSGGTYEQYF.

The chain recombines TRBV9 with TRBJ2-7; possible D gene TRBD1, 5 bases. Trimming cost V 3 bases and J 6 bases, with 13 bases left between them. The CDR3 spans 13 residues. Per germline, CDR1 SGDLS and CDR2 YYNGEE. The CDR3 bases are TGTGCCAGCAGCGGGTCAACAGGAGTCGAGCAGTACTTC. It is translated as CASSGSTGVEQYF.

This clone has only one observation. The chain couples TRBV6-5 to TRBJ1-2; TRBD1 matches at 7 bases. The CDR3 loop spans 12 amino acids. Germline V gene data show CDR1 as MNHEY and CDR2 as SVGAGI. The V gene end was trimmed by 5 bases and the J gene end by 5 bases; junction bases not matched to a gene: 2. The CDR3 is CASSRQGYGYTF. The DNA for the CDR3 is TGTGCCAGCAGTAGACAGGGTTATGGCTACACCTTC.

The chain links TRBV28 to TRBJ2-7, with D perhaps TRBD2 (6 bases). Looked up from germline, CDR1 is MDHEN and CDR2 is SYDVKM. CDR3 length: 12 residues. Trimming shortened V by 5 bases and J by 5 bases, and 10 bases separated the two germline ends. CDR3 in DNA: TGTGCCAGCAGTGCCGGGACTCACGAGCAGTACTTC. It specifies CASSAGTHEQYF.

The chain combines TRBV6-5 with TRBJ2-2; D not certain. The ends were cut back, 6 bases at V and 1 base at J, with 9 bases in the middle. This CDR3 spans 14 amino acids. Germline CDR1 and CDR2: MNHEY and SVGAGI. The CDR3 protein is CASRFPKNTGELFF. The CDR3 coding sequence is TGTGCCAGCAGGTTCCCTAAGAACACCGGGGAGCTGTTTTTT.

This clone was detected only once. The rearrangement uses TRBV5-1 and TRBJ2-7; TRBD2 might be the D (5 bases). The CDR3 has 14 amino acids. Deletions cut 3 bases from V and 3 bases from J, with 13 bases between. The V gene's germline CDR1 is SGHRS and CDR2 YFSETQ. In nucleotides, the CDR3 is TGCGCCAGCAGCTCCACGGGATCGGGCTACGAGCAGTACTTC. It translates to CASSSTGSGYEQYF. Full variable domain (rest looked up from reference TRBV5-1 and TRBJ2-7): KAGVTQTPRYLIKTRGQQVTLSCSPISGHRSVSWYQQTPGQGLQFLFEYFSETQRNKGNFPGRFSGRQFSNSRSEMNVSTLELGDSALYLCASSSTGSGYEQYFGPGTRLTVT.